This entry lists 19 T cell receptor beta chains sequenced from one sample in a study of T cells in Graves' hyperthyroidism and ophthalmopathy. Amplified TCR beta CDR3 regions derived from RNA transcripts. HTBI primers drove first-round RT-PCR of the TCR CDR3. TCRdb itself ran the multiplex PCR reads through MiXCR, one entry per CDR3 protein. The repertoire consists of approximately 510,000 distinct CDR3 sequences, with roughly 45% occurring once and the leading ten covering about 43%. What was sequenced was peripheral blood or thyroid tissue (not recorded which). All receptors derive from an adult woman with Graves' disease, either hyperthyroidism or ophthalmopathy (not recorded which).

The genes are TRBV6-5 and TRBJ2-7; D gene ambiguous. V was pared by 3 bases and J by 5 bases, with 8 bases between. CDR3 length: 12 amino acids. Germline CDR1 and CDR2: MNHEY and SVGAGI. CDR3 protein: CASSYLGNEQYF. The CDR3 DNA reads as TGTGCCAGCAGTTATCTTGGTAACGAGCAGTACTTC.

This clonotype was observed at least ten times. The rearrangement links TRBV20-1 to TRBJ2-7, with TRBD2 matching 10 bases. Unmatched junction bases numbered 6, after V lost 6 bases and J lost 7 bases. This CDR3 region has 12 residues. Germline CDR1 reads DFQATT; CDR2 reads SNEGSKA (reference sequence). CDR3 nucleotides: TGCAGTGCCCCGGGACTAGCGTGGGAGCAGTACTTC. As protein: CSAPGLAWEQYF.

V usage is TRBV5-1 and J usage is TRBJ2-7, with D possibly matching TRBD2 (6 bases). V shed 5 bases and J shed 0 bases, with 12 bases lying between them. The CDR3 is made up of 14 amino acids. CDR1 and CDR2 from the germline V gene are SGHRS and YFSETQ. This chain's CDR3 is CASRVAASSYEQYF. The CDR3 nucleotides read TGCGCCAGCAGGGTAGCGGCAAGCTCCTACGAGCAGTACTTC.

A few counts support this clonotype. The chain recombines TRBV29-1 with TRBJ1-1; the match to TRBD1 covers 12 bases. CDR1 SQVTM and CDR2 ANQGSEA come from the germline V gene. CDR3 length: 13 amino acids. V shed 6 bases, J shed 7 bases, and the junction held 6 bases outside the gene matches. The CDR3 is CSVSGTGGSEAFF. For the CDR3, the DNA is TGCAGCGTATCCGGGACAGGGGGCAGTGAAGCTTTCTTT.

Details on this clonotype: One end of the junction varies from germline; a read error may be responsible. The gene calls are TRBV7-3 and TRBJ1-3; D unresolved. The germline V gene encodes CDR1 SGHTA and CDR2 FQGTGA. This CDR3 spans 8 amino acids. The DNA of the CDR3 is TGTGCCAGCAGCTTACCCGCATTT. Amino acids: CASSLPAF.

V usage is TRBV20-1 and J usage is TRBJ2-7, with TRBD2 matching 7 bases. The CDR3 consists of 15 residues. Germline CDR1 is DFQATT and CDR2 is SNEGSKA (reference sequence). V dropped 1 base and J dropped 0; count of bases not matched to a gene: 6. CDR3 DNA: TGCAGTGCTAGAGTAAGCGGGACGCCCTCCTACGAGCAGTACTTC. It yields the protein CSARVSGTPSYEQYF.

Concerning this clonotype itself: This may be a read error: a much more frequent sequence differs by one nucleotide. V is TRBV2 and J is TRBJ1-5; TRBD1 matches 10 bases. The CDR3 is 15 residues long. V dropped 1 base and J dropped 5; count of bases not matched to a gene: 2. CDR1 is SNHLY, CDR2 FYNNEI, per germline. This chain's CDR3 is CASSEGTGGDQPQHF. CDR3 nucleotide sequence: TGTGCCAGCAGTGAAGGGACAGGGGGAGATCAGCCCCAGCATTTT.

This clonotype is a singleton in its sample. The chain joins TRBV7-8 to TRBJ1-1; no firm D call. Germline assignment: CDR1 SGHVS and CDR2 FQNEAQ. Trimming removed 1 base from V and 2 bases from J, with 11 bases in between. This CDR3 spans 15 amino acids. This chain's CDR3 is CASSLGPDGNTEAFF. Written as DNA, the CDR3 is TGTGCCAGCAGCTTAGGTCCGGATGGAAACACTGAAGCTTTCTTT.

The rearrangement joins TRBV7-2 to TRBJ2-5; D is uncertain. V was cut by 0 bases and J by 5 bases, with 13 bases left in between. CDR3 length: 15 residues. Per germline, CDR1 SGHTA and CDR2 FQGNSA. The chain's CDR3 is CASSLAGQPRETQYF. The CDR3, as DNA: TGTGCCAGCAGCTTAGCGGGTCAGCCTCGGGAGACCCAGTACTTC.

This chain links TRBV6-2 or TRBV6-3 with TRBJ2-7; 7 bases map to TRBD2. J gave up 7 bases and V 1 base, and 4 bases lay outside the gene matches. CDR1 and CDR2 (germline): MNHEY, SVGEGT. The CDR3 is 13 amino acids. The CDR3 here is CASSYWTSREQYF. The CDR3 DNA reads TGTGCCAGCAGTTACTGGACTAGTAGGGAGCAGTACTTC.

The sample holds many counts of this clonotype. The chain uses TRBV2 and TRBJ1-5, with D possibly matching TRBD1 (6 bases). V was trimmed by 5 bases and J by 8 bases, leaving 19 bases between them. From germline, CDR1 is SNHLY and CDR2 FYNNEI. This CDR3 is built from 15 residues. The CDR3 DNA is TGTGCCAGCAGTACACGGGACATCCGTATGGAGCCCCAGCATTTT. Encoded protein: CASSTRDIRMEPQHF.

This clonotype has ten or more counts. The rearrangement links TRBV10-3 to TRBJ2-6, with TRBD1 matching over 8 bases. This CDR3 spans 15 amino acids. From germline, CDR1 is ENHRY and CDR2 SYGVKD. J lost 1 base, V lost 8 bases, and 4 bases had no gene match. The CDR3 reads CAIGQGVSGANVLTF. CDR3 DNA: TGTGCCATCGGACAGGGAGTGTCTGGGGCCAACGTCCTGACTTTC.

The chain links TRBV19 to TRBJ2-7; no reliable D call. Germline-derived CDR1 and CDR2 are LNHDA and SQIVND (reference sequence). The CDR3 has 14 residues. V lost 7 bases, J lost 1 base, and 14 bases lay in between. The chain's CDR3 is CASTQSTGSYEQYF. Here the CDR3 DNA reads TGTGCCAGTACACAGAGTACCGGGTCCTACGAGCAGTACTTC.

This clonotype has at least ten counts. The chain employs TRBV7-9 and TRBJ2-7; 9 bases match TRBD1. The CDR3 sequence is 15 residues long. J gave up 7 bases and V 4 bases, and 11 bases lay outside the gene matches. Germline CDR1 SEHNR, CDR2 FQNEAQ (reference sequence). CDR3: CASSSRDRVSDEQYF. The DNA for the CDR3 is TGTGCCAGCAGCTCCCGGGACAGGGTCTCGGATGAGCAGTACTTC.

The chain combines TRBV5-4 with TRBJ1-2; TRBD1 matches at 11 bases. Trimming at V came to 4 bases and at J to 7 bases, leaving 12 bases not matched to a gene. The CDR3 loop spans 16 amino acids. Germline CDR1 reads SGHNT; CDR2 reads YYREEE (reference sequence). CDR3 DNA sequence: TGTGCCAGCAGCACTCCACCGGGACAGGGGGGGGGTGGCTACACCTTC. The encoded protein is CASSTPPGQGGGGYTF.

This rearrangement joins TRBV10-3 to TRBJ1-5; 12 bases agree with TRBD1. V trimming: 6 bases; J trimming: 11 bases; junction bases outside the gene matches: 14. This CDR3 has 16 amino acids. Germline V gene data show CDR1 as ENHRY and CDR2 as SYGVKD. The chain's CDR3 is CAIRESGTGGRVTQHF. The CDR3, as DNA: TGTGCCATCAGGGAATCCGGGACAGGGGGCCGTGTGACCCAGCATTTT.

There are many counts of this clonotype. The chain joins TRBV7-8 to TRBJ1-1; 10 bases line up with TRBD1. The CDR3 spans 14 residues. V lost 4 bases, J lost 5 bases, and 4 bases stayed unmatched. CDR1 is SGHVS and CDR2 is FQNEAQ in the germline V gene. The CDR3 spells CASSSDRGRTEAFF. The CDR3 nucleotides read TGTGCCAGCAGCTCCGACAGGGGGCGGACTGAAGCTTTCTTT.

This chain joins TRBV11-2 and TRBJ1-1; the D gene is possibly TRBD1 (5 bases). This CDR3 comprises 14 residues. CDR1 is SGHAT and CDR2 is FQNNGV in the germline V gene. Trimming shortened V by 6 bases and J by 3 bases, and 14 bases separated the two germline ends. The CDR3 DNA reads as TGTGCCAGCAGTGCTAGGGAAGGGGACACTGAAGCTTTCTTT. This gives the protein CASSAREGDTEAFF. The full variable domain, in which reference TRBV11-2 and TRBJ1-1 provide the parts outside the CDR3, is EAGVAQSPRYKIIEKRQSVAFWCNPISGHATLYWYQQILGQGPKLLIQFQNNGVVDDSQLPKDRFSAERLKGVDSTLKIQPAKLEDSAVYLCASSAREGDTEAFFGQGTRLTVV.

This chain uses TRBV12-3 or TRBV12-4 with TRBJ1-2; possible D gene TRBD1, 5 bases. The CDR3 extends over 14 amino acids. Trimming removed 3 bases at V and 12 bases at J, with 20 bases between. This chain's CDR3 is CASSFKQGSTGNTF. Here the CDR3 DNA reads TGTGCCAGCAGTTTCAAGCAGGGATCAACTGGAAACACCTTC.